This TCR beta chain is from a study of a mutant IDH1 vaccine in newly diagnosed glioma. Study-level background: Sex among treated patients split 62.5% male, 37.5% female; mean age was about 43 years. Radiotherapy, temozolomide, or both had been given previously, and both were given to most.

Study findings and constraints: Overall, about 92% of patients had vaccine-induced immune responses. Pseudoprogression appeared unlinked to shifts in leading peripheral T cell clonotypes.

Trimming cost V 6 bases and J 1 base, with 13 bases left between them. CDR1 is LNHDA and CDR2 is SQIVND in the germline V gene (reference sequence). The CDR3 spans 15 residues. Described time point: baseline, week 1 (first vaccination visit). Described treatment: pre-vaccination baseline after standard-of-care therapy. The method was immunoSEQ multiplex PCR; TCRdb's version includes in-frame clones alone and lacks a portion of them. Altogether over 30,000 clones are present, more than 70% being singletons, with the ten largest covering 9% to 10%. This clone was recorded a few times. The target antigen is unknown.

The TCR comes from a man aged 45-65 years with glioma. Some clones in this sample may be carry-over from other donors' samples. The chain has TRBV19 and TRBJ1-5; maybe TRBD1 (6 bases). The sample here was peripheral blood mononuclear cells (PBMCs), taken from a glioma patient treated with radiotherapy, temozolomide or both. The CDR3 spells CASSGQPGSNQPQHF. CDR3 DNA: TGTGCCAGTAGCGGACAGCCGGGAAGCAATCAGCCCCAGCATTTT.